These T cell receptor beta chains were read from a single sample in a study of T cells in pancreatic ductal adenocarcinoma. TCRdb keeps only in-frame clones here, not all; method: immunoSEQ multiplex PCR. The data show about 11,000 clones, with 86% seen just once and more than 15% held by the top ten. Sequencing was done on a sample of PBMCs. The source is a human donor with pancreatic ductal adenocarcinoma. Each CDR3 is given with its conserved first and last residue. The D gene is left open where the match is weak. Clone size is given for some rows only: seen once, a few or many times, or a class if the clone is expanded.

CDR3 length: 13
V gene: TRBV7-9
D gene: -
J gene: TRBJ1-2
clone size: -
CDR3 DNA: TGTGCCAGCAGCCCAGGACAGAACTATGGCTACACCTTC
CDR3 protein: CASSPGQNYGYTF

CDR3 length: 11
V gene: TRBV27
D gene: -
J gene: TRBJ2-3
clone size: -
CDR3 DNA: TGTGCCAGCATGCACACAGATACGCAGTATTTT
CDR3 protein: CASMHTDTQYF

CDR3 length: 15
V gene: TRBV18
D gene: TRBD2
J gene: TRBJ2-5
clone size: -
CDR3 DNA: TGTGCCAGCTCCCCGGCGGGGGGCCGGGGAGAGACCCAGTACTTC
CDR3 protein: CASSPAGGRGETQYF

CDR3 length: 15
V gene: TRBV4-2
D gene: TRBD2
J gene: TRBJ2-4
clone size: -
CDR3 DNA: TGTGCCAGCAGCCAAGCGGGAGGTGTTGAAAACATTCAGTACTTC
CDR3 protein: CASSQAGGVENIQYF

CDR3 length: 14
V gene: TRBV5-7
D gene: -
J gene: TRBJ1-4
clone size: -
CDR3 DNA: TGTGCCAGCAGGGTCGACAGGAGCCCTGAAAAACTGTTTTTT
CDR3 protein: CASRVDRSPEKLFF

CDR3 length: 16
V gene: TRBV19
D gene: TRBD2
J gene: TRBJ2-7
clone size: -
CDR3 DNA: TGTGCCAGTAGTCCGGATTCGGGGGGGAGCTCCTACGAGCAGTACTTC
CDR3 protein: CASSPDSGGSSYEQYF

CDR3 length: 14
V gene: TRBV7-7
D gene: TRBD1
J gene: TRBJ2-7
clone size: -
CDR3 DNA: TGTGCCAGCAGCCCCGGACAGGGTGCCTACGAGCAGTACTTC
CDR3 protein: CASSPGQGAYEQYF

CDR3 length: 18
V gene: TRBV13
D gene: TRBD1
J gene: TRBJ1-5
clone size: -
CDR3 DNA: TGTGCCAGCAGCTTAGGCCCGGGGACAGAGTATAGCAATCAGCCCCAGCATTTT
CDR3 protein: CASSLGPGTEYSNQPQHF

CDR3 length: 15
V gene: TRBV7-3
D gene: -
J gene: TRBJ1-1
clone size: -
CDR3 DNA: TGTGCCAGCAGCCCAAACCAGGGGAGAGAAACTGAAGCTTTCTTT
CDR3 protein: CASSPNQGRETEAFF

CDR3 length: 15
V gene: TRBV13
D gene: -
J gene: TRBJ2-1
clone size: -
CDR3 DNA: TGTGCCAGCAGCCCAGGGGCGGGACTCTACAATGAGCAGTTCTTC
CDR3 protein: CASSPGAGLYNEQFF

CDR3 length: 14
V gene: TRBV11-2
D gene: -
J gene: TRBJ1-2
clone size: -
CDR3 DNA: TGTGCCAGCAGCTTTACAGTTCAGTACTATGGCTACACCTTC
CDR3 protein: CASSFTVQYYGYTF

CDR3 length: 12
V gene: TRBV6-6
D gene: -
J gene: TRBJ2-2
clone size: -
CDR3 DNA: TGTGCCAGCACCTATAGTTCTGGGGAGCTGTTTTTT
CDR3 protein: CASTYSSGELFF

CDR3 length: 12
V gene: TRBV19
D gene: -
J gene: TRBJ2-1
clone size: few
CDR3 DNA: TGTGCCAGTAGTATTGTCTTCAATGAGCAGTTCTTC
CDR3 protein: CASSIVFNEQFF

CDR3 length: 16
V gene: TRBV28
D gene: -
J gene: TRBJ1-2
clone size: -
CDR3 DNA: TGTGCCAGCACCGTTCACCCAACAAGCCAGCACTATGGCTACACCTTC
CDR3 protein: CASTVHPTSQHYGYTF

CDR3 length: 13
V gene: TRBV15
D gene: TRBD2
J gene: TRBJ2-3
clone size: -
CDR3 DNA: TGTGCCACCCGCTCTAGCGGGGGAGATACGCAGTATTTT
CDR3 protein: CATRSSGGDTQYF

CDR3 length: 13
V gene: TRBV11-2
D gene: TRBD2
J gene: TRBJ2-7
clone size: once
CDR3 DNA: TGTGCCAGCTCGAGCGGGGGGTATTACGAGCAGTACTTC
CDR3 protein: CASSSGGYYEQYF